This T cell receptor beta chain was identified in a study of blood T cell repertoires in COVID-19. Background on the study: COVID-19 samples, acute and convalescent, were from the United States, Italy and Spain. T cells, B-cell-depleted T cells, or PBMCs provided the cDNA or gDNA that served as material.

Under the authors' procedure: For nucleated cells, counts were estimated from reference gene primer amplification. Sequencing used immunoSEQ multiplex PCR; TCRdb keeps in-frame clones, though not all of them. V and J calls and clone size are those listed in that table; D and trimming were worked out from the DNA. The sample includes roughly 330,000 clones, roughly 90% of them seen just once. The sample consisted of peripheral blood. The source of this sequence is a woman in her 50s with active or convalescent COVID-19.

The CDR3 spells CASSLQGLYGYTF. The DNA of the CDR3 is TGCGCCAGCAGCTTGCAGGGGCTCTATGGCTACACCTTC. The rearrangement uses TRBV5-1 and TRBJ1-2, with D perhaps matching TRBD1 (6 bases). The germline V and J ends were trimmed by 1 base and 4 bases, with 8 bases remaining between them. This CDR3 contains 13 residues. Germline V gene data show CDR1 as SGHRS and CDR2 as YFSETQ.